A selection of T cell receptor beta chains follows, all from one sample in a study of T cell responses to AZD1222 COVID-19 vaccine. The protocol was immunoSEQ multiplex PCR, while the TCRdb copy is restricted to in-frame clones and leaves out a portion. The repertoire consists of about 69,000 clones, with 75% to 90% occurring once and the leading ten covering around a quarter. Sample: peripheral blood, taken 28 days after the second AZD1222 dose. The source of these receptors is an adult who received the AZD1222 COVID-19 vaccine. Each CDR3 is given with its conserved first and last residue. A D gene is named only where the DNA matches it firmly. The size field is filled for only some rows; it gives once, few, many or a size class.

abundance: few; v_gene: TRBV10-1; j_gene: TRBJ2-2; d_gene: NA; CDR3aa: CATGFQATGELFF; CDR3nt: TGCGCCACCGGATTCCAGGCGACCGGGGAGCTGTTTTTT
abundance: NA; v_gene: TRBV5-8; j_gene: TRBJ1-1; d_gene: NA; CDR3aa: CASSLGPEAFF; CDR3nt: TGTGCCAGCAGCTTAGGACCCGAAGCTTTCTTT
abundance: NA; v_gene: TRBV5-1; j_gene: TRBJ1-2; d_gene: TRBD1; CDR3aa: CASSSGGQANYGYTF; CDR3nt: TGCGCCAGCAGCTCGGGGGGACAGGCTAACTATGGCTACACCTTC
abundance: NA; v_gene: TRBV19; j_gene: TRBJ1-1; d_gene: TRBD1; CDR3aa: CASSFQGAMNTEAFF; CDR3nt: TGTGCCAGTAGTTTCCAGGGGGCGATGAACACTGAAGCTTTCTTT
abundance: NA; v_gene: TRBV11-3; j_gene: TRBJ1-2; d_gene: NA; CDR3aa: CASSWGQVVDGYTF; CDR3nt: TGTGCCAGCAGCTGGGGTCAGGTTGTAGATGGCTACACCTTC
abundance: few; v_gene: TRBV11-2; j_gene: TRBJ2-3; d_gene: TRBD1; CDR3aa: CASSLLGGADTQYF; CDR3nt: TGTGCCAGCAGCTTATTAGGGGGCGCAGATACGCAGTATTTT
abundance: NA; v_gene: TRBV2; j_gene: TRBJ2-7; d_gene: TRBD1; CDR3aa: CASTLDRDHEQYF; CDR3nt: TGTGCCAGCACCTTGGACAGGGACCACGAGCAGTACTTC
abundance: NA; v_gene: TRBV5-4; j_gene: TRBJ2-1; d_gene: NA; CDR3aa: CASSLVGGNNEQFF; CDR3nt: TGTGCCAGCAGCTTGGTTGGGGGGAACAATGAGCAGTTCTTC
abundance: few; v_gene: TRBV27; j_gene: TRBJ2-1; d_gene: NA; CDR3aa: CASSLSPDARHEQFF; CDR3nt: TGTGCCAGCAGTTTATCCCCTGACGCTCGGCATGAGCAGTTCTTC
abundance: NA; v_gene: TRBV19; j_gene: TRBJ1-2; d_gene: NA; CDR3aa: CASSREGSYGYTF; CDR3nt: TGTGCCAGTAGTCGGGAGGGGAGCTATGGCTACACCTTC
abundance: few; v_gene: TRBV10-1; j_gene: TRBJ2-2; d_gene: NA; CDR3aa: CASSDRQGGTGELFF; CDR3nt: TGCGCCAGCAGTGACAGACAGGGAGGCACCGGGGAGCTGTTTTTT
abundance: NA; v_gene: TRBV6-1; j_gene: TRBJ1-1; d_gene: NA; CDR3aa: CASSDSGVAEAFF; CDR3nt: TGTGCCAGCAGTGATTCCGGGGTAGCTGAAGCTTTCTTT
abundance: NA; v_gene: TRBV19; j_gene: TRBJ2-5; d_gene: NA; CDR3aa: CASSIGQETQYF; CDR3nt: TGTGCCAGTAGTATCGGGCAAGAGACCCAGTACTTC
abundance: NA; v_gene: TRBV2; j_gene: TRBJ2-7; d_gene: NA; CDR3aa: CASSDTNYEQYF; CDR3nt: TGTGCCAGCAGCGACACGAATTACGAGCAGTACTTC
abundance: NA; v_gene: TRBV18; j_gene: TRBJ1-6; d_gene: NA; CDR3aa: CASSHIRPQIRPTINSPLHF; CDR3nt: TGTGCCAGCTCACATATAAGGCCCCAAATACGACCGACGATTAATTCACCCCTCCACTTT
abundance: NA; v_gene: TRBV10-2; j_gene: TRBJ1-1; d_gene: TRBD1; CDR3aa: CATLSGGRGTEAFF; CDR3nt: TGCGCCACCCTGTCAGGGGGCCGAGGCACTGAAGCTTTCTTT
abundance: NA; v_gene: TRBV11-2; j_gene: TRBJ1-4; d_gene: NA; CDR3aa: CASSPWGGTNEKLFF; CDR3nt: TGTGCCAGCAGCCCCTGGGGAGGAACTAATGAAAAACTGTTTTTT
abundance: NA; v_gene: TRBV5-1; j_gene: TRBJ2-1; d_gene: TRBD2; CDR3aa: CATTSGIGGMSSYNEQFF; CDR3nt: TGCGCCACCACATCAGGGATCGGGGGGATGAGCTCCTACAATGAGCAGTTCTTC
abundance: NA; v_gene: TRBV3-1/TRBV3-2; j_gene: TRBJ2-7; d_gene: NA; CDR3aa: CASSRPPPGGGRTYEQYF; CDR3nt: TGTGCCAGCAGCCGGCCGCCTCCCGGGGGCGGGAGAACCTACGAGCAGTACTTC
abundance: once; v_gene: TRBV6-5; j_gene: TRBJ1-6; d_gene: NA; CDR3aa: CASEGLNNSPLHF; CDR3nt: TGTGCCAGCGAGGGTCTTAATAATTCACCCCTCCACTTT
abundance: NA; v_gene: TRBV2; j_gene: TRBJ2-2; d_gene: TRBD1; CDR3aa: CASLRDRGQGGELFF; CDR3nt: TGTGCCAGTCTCCGGGACAGGGGGCAGGGCGGGGAGCTGTTTTTT
abundance: NA; v_gene: TRBV3-1/TRBV3-2; j_gene: TRBJ1-2; d_gene: NA; CDR3aa: CASSQGVGGYTF; CDR3nt: TGTGCCAGCAGCCAAGGGGTGGGTGGCTACACCTTC
abundance: NA; v_gene: TRBV3-1/TRBV3-2; j_gene: TRBJ2-1; d_gene: NA; CDR3aa: CASSRRGGEQFF; CDR3nt: TGTGCCAGCAGCCGACGGGGTGGTGAGCAGTTCTTC
abundance: NA; v_gene: TRBV7-3; j_gene: TRBJ2-3; d_gene: NA; CDR3aa: CASSTTVTDTQYF; CDR3nt: TGTGCCAGCAGCACCACAGTGACAGATACGCAGTATTTT
abundance: NA; v_gene: TRBV5-4; j_gene: TRBJ1-2; d_gene: TRBD1; CDR3aa: CASRYNRGNYGYTF; CDR3nt: TGTGCCAGCAGGTACAACAGGGGGAACTATGGCTACACCTTC
abundance: NA; v_gene: TRBV5-4; j_gene: TRBJ1-3; d_gene: NA; CDR3aa: CASSLGTQTALYSGNTIYF; CDR3nt: TGTGCCAGCAGCTTGGGAACGCAGACCGCACTTTACTCTGGAAACACCATATATTTT
abundance: NA; v_gene: TRBV11-3; j_gene: TRBJ2-2; d_gene: NA; CDR3aa: CASRVNTGELFF; CDR3nt: TGTGCCAGCAGGGTCAACACCGGGGAGCTGTTTTTT
abundance: NA; v_gene: TRBV11-3; j_gene: TRBJ2-1; d_gene: NA; CDR3aa: CASSRGYNEQFF; CDR3nt: TGTGCCAGCAGCCGGGGCTACAATGAGCAGTTCTTC
abundance: NA; v_gene: TRBV6-5; j_gene: TRBJ1-4; d_gene: NA; CDR3aa: CASSTGTANEKLFF; CDR3nt: TGTGCCAGCAGCACCGGGACGGCGAATGAAAAACTGTTTTTT
abundance: NA; v_gene: TRBV19; j_gene: TRBJ1-6; d_gene: NA; CDR3aa: CASRTQGRGSYNSPLHF; CDR3nt: TGTGCCAGTAGGACACAGGGTAGGGGGTCCTATAATTCACCCCTCCACTTT
abundance: NA; v_gene: TRBV19; j_gene: TRBJ1-1; d_gene: NA; CDR3aa: CASSIDHGKESAFF; CDR3nt: TGTGCCAGTAGTATAGATCATGGCAAGGAATCAGCTTTCTTT
abundance: NA; v_gene: TRBV12-3/TRBV12-4; j_gene: TRBJ2-3; d_gene: TRBD1; CDR3aa: CASSQTGEDTQYF; CDR3nt: TGTGCCAGCAGCCAGACAGGGGAGGATACGCAGTATTTT
abundance: NA; v_gene: TRBV19; j_gene: TRBJ2-7; d_gene: NA; CDR3aa: CASSVTGSPMGEQYF; CDR3nt: TGTGCCAGTAGTGTAACAGGGTCTCCCATGGGGGAGCAGTACTTC
abundance: NA; v_gene: TRBV3-1/TRBV3-2; j_gene: TRBJ2-7; d_gene: NA; CDR3aa: CASSQEGREQYF; CDR3nt: TGTGCCAGCAGCCAAGAAGGGCGGGAGCAGTACTTC
abundance: NA; v_gene: TRBV7-9; j_gene: TRBJ2-7; d_gene: NA; CDR3aa: CASSFKGYEQYF; CDR3nt: TGTGCCAGCAGCTTCAAAGGCTACGAGCAGTACTTC
abundance: NA; v_gene: TRBV27; j_gene: TRBJ1-1; d_gene: NA; CDR3aa: CASSSGPSYGEAFF; CDR3nt: TGTGCCAGCAGTTCGGGACCGTCATATGGTGAAGCTTTCTTT
abundance: NA; v_gene: TRBV3-1/TRBV3-2; j_gene: TRBJ1-3; d_gene: NA; CDR3aa: CASSSGSGNTIYF; CDR3nt: TGTGCCAGCAGTTCAGGGTCTGGAAACACCATATATTTT
abundance: once; v_gene: TRBV7-9; j_gene: TRBJ1-1; d_gene: NA; CDR3aa: CASSSGPRAEAFF; CDR3nt: TGTGCCAGCAGCTCAGGACCGAGGGCTGAAGCTTTCTTT
abundance: NA; v_gene: TRBV19; j_gene: TRBJ1-4; d_gene: NA; CDR3aa: CASSVGNEKLFF; CDR3nt: TGTGCCAGTAGTGTGGGGAATGAAAAACTGTTTTTT
abundance: once; v_gene: TRBV7-3; j_gene: TRBJ2-5; d_gene: TRBD2; CDR3aa: CASSLGSNAAGGQETQYF; CDR3nt: TGTGCCAGCAGCTTAGGTTCCAATGCAGCGGGAGGGCAAGAGACCCAGTACTTC
abundance: once; v_gene: TRBV3-1/TRBV3-2; j_gene: TRBJ2-5; d_gene: TRBD1; CDR3aa: CASRPWDREGETQYF; CDR3nt: TGTGCCAGCAGACCTTGGGACAGGGAAGGAGAGACCCAGTACTTC
abundance: NA; v_gene: TRBV29-1; j_gene: TRBJ1-1; d_gene: NA; CDR3aa: CSVEERGASTEAFF; CDR3nt: TGCAGCGTTGAAGAACGGGGAGCGAGCACTGAAGCTTTCTTT
abundance: NA; v_gene: TRBV9; j_gene: TRBJ1-5; d_gene: NA; CDR3aa: CASSVALGENQPQHF; CDR3nt: TGTGCCAGCAGCGTTGCCCTGGGGGAAAATCAGCCCCAGCATTTT
abundance: NA; v_gene: TRBV19; j_gene: TRBJ1-1; d_gene: TRBD1; CDR3aa: CASFPTGTGGANTEAFF; CDR3nt: TGTGCCAGTTTTCCTACCGGGACAGGGGGCGCTAACACTGAAGCTTTCTTT
abundance: NA; v_gene: TRBV19; j_gene: TRBJ2-1; d_gene: TRBD2; CDR3aa: CASSSPGTSGLAGYNEQFF; CDR3nt: TGTGCCAGTAGTTCTCCCGGGACGTCGGGACTAGCGGGCTACAATGAGCAGTTCTTC
abundance: NA; v_gene: TRBV6-5; j_gene: TRBJ2-3; d_gene: NA; CDR3aa: CASKGTSLSDTQYF; CDR3nt: TGTGCCAGCAAAGGGACAAGTCTTTCAGATACGCAGTATTTT
abundance: few; v_gene: TRBV29-1; j_gene: TRBJ2-3; d_gene: TRBD2; CDR3aa: CSVATSGVRTDTQYF; CDR3nt: TGCAGCGTTGCGACTAGCGGGGTACGCACAGATACGCAGTATTTT
abundance: NA; v_gene: TRBV11-3; j_gene: TRBJ1-2; d_gene: TRBD1; CDR3aa: CASSPDGTGANYGYTF; CDR3nt: TGTGCCAGCAGCCCGGATGGGACAGGGGCTAACTATGGCTACACCTTC
abundance: NA; v_gene: TRBV6-5; j_gene: TRBJ1-1; d_gene: NA; CDR3aa: CASSRWRGGTEAFF; CDR3nt: TGTGCCAGCAGTAGGTGGAGGGGTGGCACTGAAGCTTTCTTT
abundance: NA; v_gene: TRBV2; j_gene: TRBJ2-5; d_gene: TRBD2; CDR3aa: CAGAGGAPETQYF; CDR3nt: TGTGCCGGAGCGGGAGGGGCCCCGGAGACCCAGTACTTC
abundance: NA; v_gene: TRBV6-5; j_gene: TRBJ1-1; d_gene: NA; CDR3aa: CASSYSPSAGNTEAFF; CDR3nt: TGTGCCAGCAGTTACTCCCCCTCGGCGGGGAACACTGAAGCTTTCTTT
abundance: NA; v_gene: TRBV27; j_gene: TRBJ2-5; d_gene: TRBD1; CDR3aa: CASSWTGRETQYF; CDR3nt: TGTGCCAGCAGTTGGACAGGCAGAGAGACCCAGTACTTC
abundance: NA; v_gene: TRBV7-2; j_gene: TRBJ2-1; d_gene: NA; CDR3aa: CASSPRASRGHNEQFF; CDR3nt: TGTGCCAGCAGCCCCAGGGCTAGCAGGGGACACAATGAGCAGTTCTTC
abundance: once; v_gene: TRBV5-1; j_gene: TRBJ1-1; d_gene: NA; CDR3aa: CASSYNGQMNTEAFF; CDR3nt: TGCGCCAGCAGCTATAACGGACAGATGAACACTGAAGCTTTCTTT
abundance: NA; v_gene: TRBV7-2; j_gene: TRBJ2-1; d_gene: TRBD2; CDR3aa: CASSRLAGARYNEQFF; CDR3nt: TGTGCCAGCAGCCGCCTGGCGGGAGCGAGATACAATGAGCAGTTCTTC
abundance: NA; v_gene: TRBV6-6; j_gene: TRBJ1-2; d_gene: TRBD1; CDR3aa: CASSSQDRGDYGYTF; CDR3nt: TGTGCCAGCAGTTCGCAAGACAGGGGAGACTATGGCTACACCTTC
abundance: NA; v_gene: TRBV4-1; j_gene: TRBJ2-7; d_gene: NA; CDR3aa: CASSRSEGDYEQYF; CDR3nt: TGCGCCAGCAGCCGGTCGGAAGGGGACTACGAGCAGTACTTC